This T cell receptor beta chain is drawn from a study of STAT5B mutations in CD4+ large granular lymphocyte leukemia (dated by TCRdb to between 2021 and 2024). Study-wide context: Among healthy controls, the CDR3 'QG' motif was associated with a particular HLA allele. The study compared the TCRbeta repertoires of patients with CD4+ T-cell large granular lymphocyte leukemia against the TCRbeta repertoires of healthy blood donors. Flow cytometry performed on FACSCanto II or FACSVerse showed that the purified fractions had more than 95% purity among lymphocytes. Broader findings and caveats from the paper: Main leukemic clonotypes were private to each patient, although roughly 26% appeared at low frequency in other patients' non-leukemic repertoires. CD4-sorted patient repertoires appeared more clonal than healthy CD4+ repertoires, and this difference persisted after removing the putative leukemic clones. TRBV06-family usage was enriched among the top patient clones (8/27) compared with healthy controls (2/35). The data were not HLA-matched, and the higher clonality in CD4+ T-LGLL than in CD8+ T-LGLL could be due to the relatively small sample size.

Turning to this clone: The specificity of this receptor is unknown. The sample holds no much larger clone one base away, and base qualities are not on file.

The immunoSEQ assay at survey resolution was used to sequence TCRbeta rearrangements from genomic DNA. Processing in the source paper ran as follows. In the TCR sequencing data, the lowest productive clonotype frequency that could be detected was 2.59 x 10-5. Only productive TCRbeta rearrangements, meaning sequences that were complete and in-frame, were kept for the analyses. The clonality of each sample was calculated as Simpson clonality in the immunoSEQ Analyzer version 3.0. Clones were grouped by frequency into very rare, small, medium, large (1-20%) or hyperexpanded (>20%) categories. Generation probabilities were estimated with OLGA 1.2.3, V-gene circos plots were made with VDJtools, specificities were searched in VDJdb, and CDR3 motifs were identified with GLIPH. TCRdb stores this immuneACCESS table with in-frame sequences only. Part of the clones is absent; in the studies checked, under half of the shortfall reflects unresolved V genes, and no reason is known for the rest. The V and J calls and clone size are taken from that table; D and trimming were inferred from the DNA. The sample table contains approximately 41,000 clones; only one count was recorded for roughly 85% of them. Together, the top ten hold roughly 1.2% of the sample.

From cysteine to phenylalanine, the CDR3 is 15 amino acids long. This entry keeps only the CDR3 DNA: 45 bases, framed from base 1. In the germline V gene, CDR1 corresponds to SGHDT and CDR2 to YYEEEE. The germline ends are 13 bases apart after V is trimmed by 1 base and J by 5 bases. Healthy controls were roughly 37 blood donors whose buffy coats came from the Finnish Red Cross blood service. All TCR-sequenced material derived from peripheral blood: patient blood samples and healthy donor buffy coats. Ficoll-Hypaque gradient centrifugation was used to isolate peripheral blood mononuclear cells. CD4+ cells were purified magnetically from the buffy coats of healthy controls. The Gentra Puregene Cell and Tissue kit was used to extract genomic DNA, and a Qubit 2.0 fluorometer was used to measure the amount of genomic DNA.

Recombination joined TRBV5-6 with TRBJ2-1, and TRBD1 may be the D gene, going by 6 matching bases. The sequenced sample consisted of CD4+ T cells from blood buffy coats. The TCR originated in a human donor in good health. The CDR3 sequence is CASSLLPGEDNEQFF. The bases read TGTGCCAGCAGCTTGTTGCCAGGGGAAGACAATGAGCAGTTCTTC. The variable domain in full, with residues beyond the CDR3 obtained from the reference TRBV5-6 and TRBJ2-1 genes, is DAGVTQSPTHLIKTRGQQVTLRCSPKSGHDTVSWYQQALGQGPQFIFQYYEEEERQRGNFPDRFSGHQFPNYSSELNVNALLLGDSALYLCASSLLPGEDNEQFFGPGTRLTVL.